Reported below is one T cell receptor beta chain. The target antigen is unknown. The sample comes from a study of T cells in narcolepsy. Regarding the study as a whole: Autoreactive clonotypes reportedly recurred in blood of same and different patients, not controls. In some patient and control memory CD4+ samples, autoreactive clones were absent. Comparing one patient's CSF and blood CD4+ clonotypes highlighted HCRT- and TRIB2-specific autoreactive clonotypes.

Clones were sequenced by immunoSEQ multiplex PCR, and TCRdb holds only the in-frame ones, with some missing. The table includes tens of thousands of clones, roughly 78% detected once. Trimming removed 0 bases from V and 10 bases from J, with 14 bases in between. The germline gives CDR1 SGDLS, CDR2 YYNGEE. The CDR3 covers 15 residues. Sequencing was carried out using CD45RA- memory CD4+ T cells from PBMCs. V gene TRBV9 combines with J gene TRBJ1-6, with a tentative D call TRBD1 (5 bases). The receptor's source is a human donor with narcolepsy. The CDR3 region has the DNA TGTGCCAGCAGCGTAGAGCCGGACATTCGATCACCCCTCCACTTT. This translates into CASSVEPDIRSPLHF.